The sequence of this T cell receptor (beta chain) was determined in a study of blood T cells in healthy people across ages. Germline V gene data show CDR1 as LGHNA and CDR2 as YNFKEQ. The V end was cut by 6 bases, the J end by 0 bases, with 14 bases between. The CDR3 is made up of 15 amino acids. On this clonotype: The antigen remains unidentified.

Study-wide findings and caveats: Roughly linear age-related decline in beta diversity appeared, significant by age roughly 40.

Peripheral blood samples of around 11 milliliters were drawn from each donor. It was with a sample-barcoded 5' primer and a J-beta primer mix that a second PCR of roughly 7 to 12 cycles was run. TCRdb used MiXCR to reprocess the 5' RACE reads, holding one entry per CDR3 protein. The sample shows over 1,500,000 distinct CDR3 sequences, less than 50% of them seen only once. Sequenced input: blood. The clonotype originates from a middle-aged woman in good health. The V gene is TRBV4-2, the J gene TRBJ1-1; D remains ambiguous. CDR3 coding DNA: TGTGCCAGCAGTCCCCAGGAGGCCATGAACACTGAAGCTTTCTTT. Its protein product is CASSPQEAMNTEAFF.